Listed here is a single T cell receptor beta chain. The antigen it binds to is not known. No clone much larger than this one lies a single base away; base qualities are absent. The data were obtained in a study of human T cells and chemical hapten exposure (dated by TCRdb to the early 2020s). With regard to the full study: For sensitization, 2% DPC in acetone was applied to a 2 cm by 2 cm area of upper inner arm skin. The libraries were sequenced as a pool, and the TCR yield per sample differed mostly because of small variations in library volumes within the pool. The patient cohort, mostly female, included alopecia areata with under or over 50% scalp involvement, alopecia totalis and alopecia universalis. Patients additionally received weekly therapeutic DPC doses to the scalp throughout the approximately 24-week study period. For TCR sequencing, blood came from 25 to 30 alopecia patients at anywhere from one to four time points (pre-sensitization, 2, 6 and 24 weeks). This study followed changes in the peripheral blood TCR repertoire in vivo during primary and secondary sensitization of alopecia patients to the hapten diphenylcyclopropenone (DPC). Patient blood was sampled pre-sensitization (week 0) and at 2, 6 and about 24 weeks after DPC sensitization. Patch tests used Finn chambers with 0.01% DPC on the upper back, scored after 6 days by International Contact Dermatitis Research Group standards.

The library was obtained by RACE. The instrument given in TCRdb is NextSeq 500. Library preparation attached unique molecular identifiers to individual cDNA molecules for quantitative, reproducible TCR counting. From each blood RNA sample, both TCR alpha and TCR beta chains were sequenced. The original pipeline was this. The median number of TCRs per sample was around 96,000, ranging from 23,224 to 690,600. The Decombinator software suite was used to annotate V, J and CDR3 in the TCR reads. For PS versus PT1 abundance plots, all samples were subsampled to the same number of TCRs (28,000). Expanded TCRs were defined as absent before sensitization and observed at least eight times at the 2-week time point. Starting from the raw public reads, TCRdb applied fastp trimming at Q25, assembled clones with MiXCR and retained in-frame beta chains. One record per CDR3 amino acid sequence lists the most common genes and DNA. V and J calls and clone size were set by TCRdb, not the authors. For this sample there are fewer than 300,000 distinct CDR3 sequences; around 7.7% appear just once. The ten top clones hold about 1.2% of the sample.

The full study reports these points: After repeated subsampling, the strength of the expansion versus patch-test correlation and the threshold at which it became significant changed. Because all patients had alopecia, a presumed autoimmune disease, the immune response of the patients might differ from that of healthy individuals. The number of TCRs above 1 in 1000 frequency did not change with DPC sensitization; there was no evidence of global repertoire structure alterations. Patch test score correlated positively with the number of PT1 expanded TCRs, reaching significance at thresholds 8, 16 and 32 but not at 4. Expanded TCRs formed significantly more large CDR3 similarity clusters than pre-sensitization or healthy control sets, consistent with antigen-driven responses.

This sample's time point label indicates: pre-sensitization, week 0. This specimen's treatment or condition label, per the study, means: therapeutic diphenylcyclopropenone sensitization with weekly scalp DPC. At each patch-test visit, blood was drawn before the patch test was applied. Patients were eligible if aged 18 to 70, diagnosed with alopecia and judged suitable for DPC therapy, and pregnant patients were excluded. Total RNA was extracted from unfractionated whole blood collected in Tempus Blood RNA tubes. V sheds 7 bases and J sheds 3 bases, leaving 15 bases between their ends. CDR3 length: 14 amino acids, cysteine to phenylalanine. The sequence is cut down to CDR3 DNA, 42 bases in frame from base 1.

This specimen was whole blood, taken in connection with sensitization to the hapten diphenylcyclopropenone (DPC). Rearrangement joined TRBV12-3 or TRBV12-4 to TRBJ1-2; the D gene is unclear. This clonotype was obtained from a man younger than 30 with alopecia areata. Some clones in this sample may be carry-over from other donors' samples. DNA sequence: TGTGCCAGCAACCCCCTCGGTCGCGACTATGGCTACACCTTC. It encodes CASNPLGRDYGYTF.